This entry is about one T cell receptor beta chain. Its antigen specificity is not known. Per-nucleotide qualities are absent, and no much larger clonotype sits a single base away. The sample is drawn from a study of yellow fever vaccine responses in identical twins (dated by TCRdb to between 2017 and 2018). Broadly, across the study: The study precisely tracked vaccine-responding T cell clones in identical twins. Overall study results and their limits: According to the authors, in identical twins the way T cells responded to vaccination appeared partly convergent and partly personalized.

To prepare the library, RT-PCR was applied. The sequencer was an Illumina HiSeq 2500. Using fastp at Q25 and MiXCR, TCRdb reprocessed the public reads and kept productive beta chains. Rows matching on CDR3 protein sequence are summarized as one entry with the most common DNA and genes. The sample contains a few thousand distinct CDR3 sequences, over 75% of them found a single time. The ten largest clones capture 2.9% of the sample. Material: T cells from blood (PBMCs), unsorted or a sorted subset (not recorded which), obtained before or after yellow fever vaccination (not recorded which). This TCR was sampled from a woman under 30 who received the yellow fever vaccine. Donor details come from another sample of the same person, matched by shared clones.

The CDR3 sequence is CASSQDKEGAYEQYF. In nucleotides, the sequence is TGCGCCAGCAGCCAAGATAAAGAGGGAGCCTACGAGCAGTACTTC. The V gene is TRBV4-1 and the J gene is TRBJ2-7; the D segment could be TRBD2, given 5 matching bases. The CDR3 covers 15 residues, taking in both the cysteine and the phenylalanine. Of all the DNA, just the CDR3 is kept, 45 bases in frame from base 1. CDR1 MGHRA and CDR2 YSYEKL are derived from the germline V gene. Trimming removed 0 bases from V and 2 bases from J, leaving 11 bases between the germline ends.